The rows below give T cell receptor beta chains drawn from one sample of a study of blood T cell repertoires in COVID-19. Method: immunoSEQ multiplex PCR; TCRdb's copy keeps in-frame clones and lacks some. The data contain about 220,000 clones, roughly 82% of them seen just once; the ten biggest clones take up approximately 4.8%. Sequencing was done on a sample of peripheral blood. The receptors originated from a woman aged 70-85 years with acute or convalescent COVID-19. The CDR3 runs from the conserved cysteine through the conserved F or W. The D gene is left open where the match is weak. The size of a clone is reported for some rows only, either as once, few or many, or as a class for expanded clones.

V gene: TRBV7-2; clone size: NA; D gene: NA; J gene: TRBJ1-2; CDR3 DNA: TGTGCCAGCAGCGTACGGGACACCCGAGGCTATGGCTACACCTTC; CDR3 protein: CASSVRDTRGYGYTF
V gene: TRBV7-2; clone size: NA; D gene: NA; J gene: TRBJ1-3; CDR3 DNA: TGTGCCAGCAGCTTTACCAGGGGATTCTCTGGAAACACCATATATTTT; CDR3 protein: CASSFTRGFSGNTIYF
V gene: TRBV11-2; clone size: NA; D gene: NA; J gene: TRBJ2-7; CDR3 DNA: TGTGCCAGCAGCGCGGGACAGCACTTCTTCTCCTACGAGCAGTACTTC; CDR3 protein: CASSAGQHFFSYEQYF
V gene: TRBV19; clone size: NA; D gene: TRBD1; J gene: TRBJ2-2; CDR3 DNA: TGTGCCAGTAGTATAGATGTTCCCAGGACAGGGGCCGTCACCGGGGAGCTGTTTTTT; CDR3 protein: CASSIDVPRTGAVTGELFF
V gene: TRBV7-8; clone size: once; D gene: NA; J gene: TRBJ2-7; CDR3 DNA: TGTGCCAGCAGCTTATCCCGCGGCTACGAGCAGTACTTC; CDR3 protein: CASSLSRGYEQYF
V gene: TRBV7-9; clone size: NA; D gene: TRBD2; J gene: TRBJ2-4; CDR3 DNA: TGTGCCAGCAGCTTAGCTTCCGGGGCCGGGGGGGACATTCAGTACTTC; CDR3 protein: CASSLASGAGGDIQYF
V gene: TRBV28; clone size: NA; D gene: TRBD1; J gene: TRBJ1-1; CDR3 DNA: TGTGCCAGCAGTCCGACAGGGGAGACTGAAGCTTTCTTT; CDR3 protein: CASSPTGETEAFF
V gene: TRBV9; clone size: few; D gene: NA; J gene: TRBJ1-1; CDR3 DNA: TGTGCCAGCAGCGTAGAACGGGGGACTGAAGCTTTCTTT; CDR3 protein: CASSVERGTEAFF
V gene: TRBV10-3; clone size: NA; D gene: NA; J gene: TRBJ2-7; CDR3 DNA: TGTGCCATCAGCTTTGGGACTGGAGCCTACGAGCAGTACTTC; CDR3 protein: CAISFGTGAYEQYF
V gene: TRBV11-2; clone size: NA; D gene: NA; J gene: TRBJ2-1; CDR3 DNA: TGTGCCAGCAGCTTAGTTCGGGGGTATGAGCAGTTCTTC; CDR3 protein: CASSLVRGYEQFF
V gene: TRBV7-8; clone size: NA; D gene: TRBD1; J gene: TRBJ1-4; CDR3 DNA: TGTGCCAGCAGCCCCGGGACCAGGGGGTCCAATGAAAAACTGTTTTTT; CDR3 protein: CASSPGTRGSNEKLFF